One sample yielded the 16 T cell receptor beta chains listed below, sequenced in a study of beta chain features in type 1 diabetes. Overall study findings and caveats: Among all four CD4+ subsets, Type 1 diabetes patients had TCRB CDR3s that were moderately but significantly shorter.

For these receptors, no antigen is known. The study reverse transcribed the entire isolated RNA, so it sequenced expressed TCRB transcripts. Clones were sequenced by immunoSEQ multiplex PCR, and TCRdb holds only the in-frame ones, with some missing. The table has 300,000 to 350,000 clones, about 13% seen once. The sequenced sample consisted of naive CD4+ T cells from blood. Source of these receptors: a woman aged 18-29 years with type 1 diabetes.

The genes are TRBV6-5 and TRBJ1-1; D remains ambiguous. Germline V gene lookup returns CDR1 MNHEY and CDR2 SVGAGI. Trimming left V 2 bases short and J 4 bases short, with 11 bases between. The CDR3 totals 14 residues. The CDR3 DNA is TGTGCCAGCAGTTACACCTTCAGTTCCACTGAAGCTTTCTTT. Residues: CASSYTFSSTEAFF.

V and J are TRBV30 and TRBJ2-7, with D tentatively TRBD1 (6 bases). Germline V gene data show CDR1 as GTSNPN and CDR2 as SVGIG (reference sequence). V gave up 0 bases and J gave up 2 bases, with 20 bases separating them. This CDR3 is 17 amino acids long. CDR3 region: CAWSVWATGYPPYEQYF. The CDR3 DNA reads TGTGCCTGGAGTGTATGGGCAACAGGGTACCCCCCCTACGAGCAGTACTTC.

The V gene is TRBV7-9, the J gene TRBJ2-5; the D gene is possibly TRBD2 (6 bases). Judging by the DNA end, TRBJ2-7 fits better; the J call may be wrong. CDR1 SEHNR and CDR2 FQNEAQ come from the germline V gene (reference sequence). The CDR3 is made up of 16 amino acids. This CDR3 reads CASSPASGGPTYEQYF. The CDR3 DNA sequence: TGTGCCAGCAGCCCCGCGTCTGGAGGGCCGACCTACGAGCAGTACTTC.

The chain joins TRBV7-6 to TRBJ2-7; 8 bases match TRBD2. Germline CDR1 SGHVS, CDR2 FNYEAQ. V gave up 2 bases and J gave up 7 bases; unmatched junction bases: 7. The CDR3 length is 14 residues. CDR3 protein: CASSLSGRRSEQYF. CDR3 DNA sequence: TGTGCCAGCAGCTTAAGCGGGAGACGGAGTGAGCAGTACTTC.

The genes are TRBV1 and TRBJ1-2; the tabulated D call, TRBD1, remains unverified against the DNA. TRBV1 is designated a pseudogene. CDR3 length equals 14 residues. CDR3 residues: CTSSPTDRVGGYTF. The CDR3 nucleotides are TGCACCAGCAGCCCTACTGACAGGGTCGGGGGCTACACCTTC.

V is TRBV28 and J is TRBJ2-5; perhaps TRBD2 as D (5 bases). V gave up 2 bases and J gave up 4 bases, with 14 bases separating them. Looked up from germline, CDR1 is MDHEN and CDR2 is SYDVKM. The CDR3 consists of 15 residues. The CDR3 loop reads CASSLDRGGRETQYF. CDR3 nucleotides: TGTGCCAGCAGTTTAGATCGGGGTGGGCGAGAGACCCAGTACTTC.

The chain recombines TRBV5-1 with TRBJ2-3, with D perhaps TRBD2 (6 bases). The germline V gene has CDR1 SGHRS and CDR2 YFSETQ. This CDR3 is 13 amino acids long. V was pared by 3 bases and J by 6 bases, with 11 bases between. CDR3: CASSWGDGDTQYF. The DNA for the CDR3 is TGCGCCAGCAGCTGGGGGGACGGGGATACGCAGTATTTT.

CDR3 loop: CAWSTPGQPQHF. In nucleotides, the CDR3 is TGTGCCTGGAGTACCCCGGGTCAGCCCCAGCATTTT. The chain has TRBV30 and TRBJ1-5; D gene ambiguous. Germline V gene sequence: CDR1 GTSNPN, CDR2 SVGIG (reference sequence). The CDR3 length is 12 residues. Trimming took off 2 bases at V and 6 bases at J, with 8 bases between the two ends.

This clone came up a few times. This rearrangement joins TRBV18 to TRBJ1-5; D gene ambiguous. This CDR3 has 16 residues. Per the germline V gene, CDR1 is KGHSH and CDR2 is LQKENI. Deletions cut 1 base from V and 3 bases from J, with 13 bases between. The CDR3 sequence: CASSPRREFLNQPQHF. In nucleotides, the CDR3 is TGTGCCAGCTCACCACGACGGGAGTTTCTCAATCAGCCCCAGCATTTT.

J is TRBJ1-2 and V is TRBV7-2; D is undetermined. Germline V gene lookup returns CDR1 SGHTA and CDR2 FQGNSA. V lost 7 bases, J lost 0 bases, and 12 bases lay in between. This CDR3 spans 14 amino acids. For the CDR3, the DNA is TGTGCCAGCAAGCCGGTGGCGGCTAACTATGGCTACACCTTC. Protein: CASKPVAANYGYTF.

The CDR3 sequence is CASSVDYRTAEAFF. The CDR3 region has the DNA TGTGCCAGCAGCGTAGATTACCGGACAGCTGAAGCTTTCTTT. The V and J genes are TRBV9 and TRBJ1-1, with a weak D call TRBD1 (6 bases). The CDR3 has 14 residues. Trimming shortened V by 0 bases and J by 6 bases, and 12 bases separated the two germline ends. The V gene's germline CDR1 is SGDLS and CDR2 YYNGEE.

CDR3 nucleotides: TGTGCCATCAGCGGACTAGCGGGAGCCTACGAGCAGTACTTC. Translating it yields CAISGLAGAYEQYF. This sequence joins TRBV10-3 and TRBJ2-7; 13 bases map to TRBD2. Per germline, CDR1 ENHRY and CDR2 SYGVKD. The CDR3 consists of 14 residues. V was clipped by 6 bases and J by 2 bases; unmatched bases: 1.

The chain links TRBV30 to TRBJ2-1; 10 bases match TRBD2. Germline trimming cut 2 bases from V and 0 bases from J; bases unmatched to any gene: 13. The length of the CDR3 is 19 residues. Germline CDR1 reads GTSNPN; CDR2 reads SVGIG (reference sequence). CDR3 in DNA: TGTGCCTGGAGTTCCAGCGGGAGGGCCAGGCAAGGCTCCTACAATGAGCAGTTCTTC. This encodes CAWSSSGRARQGSYNEQFF. The complete variable domain, with remaining parts taken from reference TRBV30 and TRBJ2-1, reads SQTIHQWPATLVQPVGSPLSLECTVEGTSNPNLYWYRQAAGRGLQLLFYSVGIGQISSEVPQNLSASRPQDRQFILSSKKLLLSDSGFYLCAWSSSGRARQGSYNEQFFGPGTRLTVL.

A few counts support this clone. J is TRBJ2-7 and V is TRBV11-2; 11 nucleotides line up with TRBD2. Germline V gene lookup returns CDR1 SGHAT and CDR2 FQNNGV. This CDR3 region has 17 residues. The V segment lost 3 bases and the J segment 4 bases; nucleotides outside the gene matches: 11. The CDR3 spells CASSFLAGGPVGYEQYF. The DNA for the CDR3 is TGTGCCAGCAGCTTCTTAGCGGGAGGGCCGGTGGGGTACGAGCAGTACTTC. The whole variable domain, filled in from reference TRBV11-2 and TRBJ2-7, reads EAGVAQSPRYKIIEKRQSVAFWCNPISGHATLYWYQQILGQGPKLLIQFQNNGVVDDSQLPKDRFSAERLKGVDSTLKIQPAKLEDSAVYLCASSFLAGGPVGYEQYFGPGTRLTVT.

This clone was seen a handful of times. The rearrangement links TRBV2 to TRBJ2-7; D unresolved. Germline lookup yields CDR1 SNHLY and CDR2 FYNNEI. The CDR3 is made up of 12 amino acids. With 4 bases removed from V and 2 bases from J, the gap between germline ends came to 6 bases. The CDR3: CASSVEAYEQYV. The CDR3 DNA reads as TGTGCCAGCAGTGTTGAGGCCTACGAGCAGTACGTC.

This chain connects TRBV30 to TRBJ1-2; maybe TRBD1 (5 bases). Trimming removed 2 bases at V and 3 bases at J, with 13 bases between. Germline lookup yields CDR1 GTSNPN and CDR2 SVGIG (reference sequence). The CDR3 sequence is 14 residues long. The CDR3 sequence: CAWSQGVAHYGYTF. The CDR3 DNA is TGTGCCTGGAGTCAAGGGGTGGCCCACTATGGCTACACCTTC.